The 28 T cell receptor beta chains below were found in one sample sequenced in a study of shared clonotypes between healthy human individuals. Using immunoSEQ multiplex PCR, the repertoire was profiled, and TCRdb retains in-frame clones only, with some absent. The table lists some 2,000,000 clones, approximately 94% of them singletons. Input material: naive CD4+ T cells sorted from blood. Subset noted: CD45RA+ positively selected. Every receptor here comes from a man aged 18 to 30 in good health.

The chain is built from TRBV12-1 and TRBJ2-7; the table's D call, TRBD2, was not checked against the DNA. TRBV12-1 is a pseudogene locus. This CDR3 is built from 14 residues. CDR3 sequence reads: CASSFARLDYEQYF. The DNA of the CDR3 is TGTGCCAGCAGCTTTGCGCGGCTCGACTACGAGCAGTACTTC.

The gene calls are TRBV5-6 and TRBJ2-4; D not certain. Deletions cut 3 bases from V and 7 bases from J, with 14 bases between. This CDR3 spans 14 amino acids. The V gene's germline CDR1 is SGHDT and CDR2 YYEEEE. CDR3: CASSSARTANIQYF. The CDR3 region has the DNA TGTGCCAGCAGCTCCGCCAGGACGGCGAACATTCAGTACTTC.

The genes are TRBV19 and TRBJ1-2; D might be TRBD1 (6 bases). Per the germline V gene, CDR1 is LNHDA and CDR2 is SQIVND (reference sequence). The CDR3 is 14 residues long. Deletions cut 5 bases from V and 2 bases from J, with 12 bases between. This CDR3 reads CASSRRGQNYGYTF. The CDR3 DNA reads TGTGCCAGTAGTCGGAGAGGACAGAACTATGGCTACACCTTC.

This clone occurred once. The rearrangement links TRBV18 to TRBJ2-1; 7 nucleotides match TRBD2. The CDR3 extends over 16 amino acids. The ends lost 0 bases at V and 9 bases at J; junction bases unmatched: 11. Germline lookup yields CDR1 KGHSH and CDR2 LQKENI. CDR3 in DNA: TGTGCCAGCTCACCACCGGCGACCGCGGGGGAAGGTGAGCAGTTCTTC. Protein sequence: CASSPPATAGEGEQFF.

V usage is TRBV2 and J usage is TRBJ2-3, with D perhaps matching TRBD1 or TRBD2 (5 bases each). The CDR3 runs 15 residues. V shed 7 bases and J shed 5 bases, with 19 bases lying between them. Germline V gene data show CDR1 as SNHLY and CDR2 as FYNNEI. The CDR3 coding sequence is TGTGCCAGCACCAAAGGGGAGTGGTTGGGAGATACGCAGTATTTT. This sequence encodes CASTKGEWLGDTQYF.

The chain couples TRBV28 to TRBJ1-1, with 8 bases matching TRBD1. The CDR3 spans 15 residues. Germline assignment: CDR1 MDHEN and CDR2 SYDVKM. The V and J ends lost 8 bases and 4 bases, in that order; junction bases with no gene match: 12. In DNA form, the CDR3 reads TGTGCCAGCGGAGCAGGGGGCGCCGGGGGCACTGAAGCTTTCTTT. Amino acid sequence: CASGAGGAGGTEAFF.

This chain joins TRBV7-8 and TRBJ2-7, with 8 nucleotides matching TRBD1. This CDR3 is 17 amino acids long. CDR1 is SGHVS, CDR2 FQNEAQ, per germline. The trim removed 1 base at V and 7 bases at J, leaving 15 bases unmatched. CDR3 region: CASSLGTGFSRGLEQYF. The CDR3 bases are TGTGCCAGCAGCTTAGGGACAGGGTTCAGCAGGGGACTGGAGCAGTACTTC. Full variable domain (outside the CDR3, taken from reference TRBV7-8 and TRBJ2-7): GAGVSQSPRYKVAKRGQDVALRCDPISGHVSLFWYQQALGQGPEFLTYFQNEAQLDKSGLPSDRFFAERPEGSVSTLKIQRTQQEDSAVYLCASSLGTGFSRGLEQYFGPGTRLTVT.

The chain carries TRBV2 and TRBJ1-4, with TRBD1 as a possible D gene (5 bases). The ends were cut back, 8 bases at V and 7 bases at J, with 14 bases in the middle. This CDR3 has 13 amino acids. Germline V gene sequence: CDR1 SNHLY, CDR2 FYNNEI. DNA for the CDR3: TGTGCCAGCGGGGGGTACGGAGCTGAAAAACTGTTTTTT. It is translated as CASGGYGAEKLFF.

This chain joins TRBV5-1 and TRBJ2-7; the match to TRBD1 covers 10 bases. The CDR3 loop spans 15 amino acids. V lost 1 base and J lost 3; bases outside the gene matches: 4. The germline CDR1 and CDR2 sequences are SGHRS and YFSETQ. The CDR3 sequence: CASSLIGQGDYEQYF. CDR3 coding DNA: TGCGCCAGCAGCTTGATCGGACAGGGGGACTACGAGCAGTACTTC.

The V gene is TRBV7-9, the J gene TRBJ2-7; D remains unclear. Per germline, CDR1 SEHNR and CDR2 FQNEAQ (reference sequence). V lost 4 bases and J lost 4, with 14 bases in between. The CDR3 has 14 amino acids. This CDR3 reads CASSSAVGLYEQYF. CDR3 DNA sequence: TGTGCCAGCAGCTCCGCCGTTGGGCTTTACGAGCAGTACTTC.

The chain links TRBV6-5 to TRBJ2-7; 7 positions match TRBD1. The CDR3 runs 13 residues. Germline CDR1 reads MNHEY; CDR2 reads SVGAGI. Trimming at V came to 8 bases and at J to 2 bases, leaving 6 bases not matched to a gene. CDR3 amino acids: CASGRQGTYEQYF. In nucleotides, the CDR3 is TGTGCCAGCGGAAGACAGGGAACCTACGAGCAGTACTTC.

The chain couples TRBV12-5 to TRBJ1-3, with D hard to call. Germline assignment: CDR1 LGHNT and CDR2 FRNRAP. The CDR3 contains 14 residues. Trimming cost V 6 bases and J 0 bases, with 9 bases left between them. The CDR3 DNA reads as TGTGCTAGTGGCAGCTGGAGCTCTGGAAACACCATATATTTT. This codes for CASGSWSSGNTIYF.

Notes on this clone: Other DNA variants within this sample encode the same CDR3. The rearrangement uses TRBV5-4 and TRBJ2-1; TRBD1 matches at 8 bases. The CDR3 is made up of 14 amino acids. The J segment lost 4 bases and the V segment lost 0 bases, leaving 0 bases of the junction unmatched. Germline CDR1 SGHNT, CDR2 YYREEE (reference sequence). This CDR3 reads CASSLDRGYNEQFF. The CDR3 DNA reads TGTGCCAGCAGCTTGGACAGGGGGTACAATGAGCAGTTCTTC.

This rearrangement joins TRBV6-1 to TRBJ2-7, with D perhaps TRBD1 (6 bases). Germline assignment: CDR1 MNHNS and CDR2 SASEGT. V was pared by 4 bases and J by 2 bases, with 15 bases between. The CDR3 is 15 amino acids. The CDR3 region is CASSAPPDSTYEQYF. Here the CDR3 DNA reads TGTGCCAGCAGTGCCCCCCCGGACAGCACCTACGAGCAGTACTTC.

The V call is TRBV30, the J call TRBJ1-2; D remains ambiguous. The CDR3 contains 12 residues. Germline V gives CDR1 GTSNPN, CDR2 SVGIG (reference sequence). V was trimmed by 4 bases and J by 8 bases, leaving 14 bases between them. CDR3: CAWISQVEGYTF. Written as DNA, the CDR3 is TGTGCCTGGATTTCCCAGGTGGAGGGCTACACCTTC.

This clone was seen a single time. The chain couples TRBV18 to TRBJ2-2, with D maybe TRBD2 (5 bases). Trimming removed 3 bases from V and 1 base from J, with 9 bases in between. CDR1 KGHSH and CDR2 LQKENI come from the germline V gene. The length of the CDR3 is 15 residues. The CDR3 loop is CASSPTTQNTGELFF. The CDR3 DNA reads TGTGCCAGCTCACCGACTACTCAGAACACCGGGGAGCTGTTTTTT.

The chain combines TRBV5-1 with TRBJ1-2; D not certain. The V and J ends lost 0 bases and 4 bases respectively, with 13 bases between them. CDR1 is SGHRS and CDR2 is YFSETQ in the germline V gene. The CDR3 is made up of 15 amino acids. The CDR3 region is CASSLEAGSPYGYTF. The CDR3 nucleotides read TGCGCCAGCAGCTTGGAGGCAGGCTCCCCCTATGGCTACACCTTC.

The chain employs TRBV27 and TRBJ1-2; TRBD1 matches at 7 bases. The germline CDR1 and CDR2 sequences are MNHEY and SMNVEV (reference sequence). V trimming: 6 bases; J trimming: 5 bases; junction bases outside the gene matches: 18. The CDR3 runs 17 residues. The CDR3 protein is CASSGSIQGRMLYGYTF. In DNA, the CDR3 is TGTGCCAGCAGCGGCTCAATACAGGGGAGGATGTTGTATGGCTACACCTTC.

The rearrangement joins TRBV18 to TRBJ1-6; D is perhaps TRBD1 (5 bases). Trimming stripped 3 bases from V and 10 bases from J, with 16 bases between. The CDR3 spans 15 residues. The V gene's germline CDR1 is KGHSH and CDR2 LQKENI. The CDR3 spells CASSPTGPRGSPLHF. The CDR3 bases are TGTGCCAGCTCACCCACGGGCCCTAGGGGCTCACCCCTCCACTTT. Full variable domain (outside the CDR3, taken from reference TRBV18 and TRBJ1-6): NAGVMQNPRHLVRRRGQEARLRCSPMKGHSHVYWYRQLPEEGLKFMVYLQKENIIDESGMPKERFSAEFPKEGPSILRIQQVVRGDSAAYFCASSPTGPRGSPLHFGNGTRLTVT.

The chain joins TRBV5-8 to TRBJ1-3; 8 bases fit TRBD1. J lost 1 base, V lost 4 bases, and 7 bases had no gene match. The CDR3 is made up of 16 amino acids. From germline, CDR1 is SGHTS and CDR2 YDEGEE. The CDR3 reads CASSPRTGHSGNTIYF. The CDR3, as DNA: TGTGCCAGCAGCCCGCGGACAGGGCATTCTGGAAACACCATATATTTT.

The chain links TRBV5-1 to TRBJ2-5, with unresolved D. The CDR3 extends over 16 amino acids. Deletions cut 0 bases from V and 5 bases from J, with 17 bases between. Germline assignment: CDR1 SGHRS and CDR2 YFSETQ. The CDR3 reads CASSLAGPHFGETQYF. The CDR3 coding sequence is TGCGCCAGCAGCTTGGCCGGGCCCCACTTTGGGGAGACCCAGTACTTC.

The chain is built from TRBV2 and TRBJ1-2, with unresolved D. Trimming removed 7 bases at V and 4 bases at J, with 13 bases between. Per the germline V gene, CDR1 is SNHLY and CDR2 is FYNNEI. The CDR3 sequence is 13 residues long. Here the CDR3 reads CASNRESGYGYTF. The CDR3 DNA sequence: TGTGCCAGCAATAGAGAGTCTGGCTATGGCTACACCTTC.

The V and J genes are TRBV21-1 and TRBJ2-7; TRBD1 is the table's D call and was not checked against the DNA. TRBV21-1 is a pseudogene. The CDR3 is 14 residues long. CDR3: CASSRDRDSYEQYF. The CDR3 DNA sequence: TGTGCCAGCTCCCGGGACAGGGATTCCTACGAGCAGTACTTC.

Of note for this clone: Other DNA sequences within the sample encode an identical CDR3. CDR3 region: CASSVGPSDSYEQYF. The CDR3 region has the DNA TGTGCCAGCAGCGTAGGACCTAGCGATTCCTACGAGCAGTACTTC. The rearrangement links TRBV9 to TRBJ2-7; D is perhaps TRBD2 (6 bases). V was shortened by 0 bases and J by 1 base, with 11 bases between the two germline ends. The V gene's germline CDR1 is SGDLS and CDR2 YYNGEE. The CDR3 is 15 residues long.

In DNA, the CDR3 is TGTGCCAGCAGCTCCGGGACAGGGGCCGCCACTGAAGCTTTCTTT. This codes for CASSSGTGAATEAFF. The chain joins TRBV11-2 to TRBJ1-1, with 10 bases lining up with TRBD1. V shed 4 bases, J shed 4 bases, and the junction held 6 bases outside the gene matches. Germline V gives CDR1 SGHAT, CDR2 FQNNGV. The CDR3 is 15 amino acids.

The chain is built from TRBV5-4 and TRBJ1-1; D gene uncertain. The V end lost 4 bases, the J end lost 8 bases, and 18 bases lay between the germline ends. CDR1 and CDR2 (germline): SGHNT, YYREEE (reference sequence). This CDR3 is built from 14 residues. The CDR3 coding sequence is TGTGCCAGCAGCCAAGACCTCAGGCGAGAGGAAGCTTTCTTT. Translation: CASSQDLRREEAFF.

The CDR3 bases are TGTGCCAGCAGCACAGGGTCGGCTACTAATGAAAAACTGTTTTTT. Residues: CASSTGSATNEKLFF. The V gene is TRBV9, the J gene TRBJ1-4, with D possibly being TRBD1 (6 bases). V lost 4 bases, J lost 2 bases, and 12 bases lay in between. Germline CDR1 is SGDLS and CDR2 is YYNGEE. There are 15 residues in the CDR3.

This chain connects TRBV7-9 to TRBJ2-7; unclear D gene. The germline V gene has CDR1 SEHNR and CDR2 FQNEAQ (reference sequence). Trimming removed 0 bases from V and 0 bases from J, with 15 bases in between. The CDR3 has 17 amino acids. CDR3 bases: TGTGCCAGCAGCTTAGCCCAGGTGGCGGTCACCTCCTACGAGCAGTACTTC. Its translation: CASSLAQVAVTSYEQYF.